This TCR beta chain was identified during a study of cytomegalovirus exposure and HLA in healthy donors. About the study: Out of roughly 200 million T cells, an earlier analysis found roughly 110 million unique TCR beta sequences in total.

13 Jbeta primers and 60 Vbeta primers were used for the PCR. Only in-frame clones appear in the TCRdb table, and some are missing; sequencing was by immunoSEQ multiplex PCR. The sample holds around 190,000 clones; 60% to 80% are singletons and the top ten take about 2.4%. Unmatched junction bases numbered 10, after V lost 6 bases and J lost 3 bases. The CDR3 runs to 17 residues. The germline CDR1 and CDR2 sequences are LNHDA and SQIVND (reference sequence). The V and J genes are TRBV19 and TRBJ1-5; TRBD1 agrees at 11 bases. This TCR was recovered from a man aged 55-75 years in good health and CMV-seronegative. The sequencing input was PBMCs. In nucleotides, the CDR3 is TGTGCCAGTAGCCCCAGAGGACAGGGGGCGGACAATCAGCCCCAGCATTTT. Translation gives CASSPRGQGADNQPQHF. Full variable domain (missing parts from reference TRBV19 and TRBJ1-5): DGGITQSPKYLFRKEGQNVTLSCEQNLNHDAMYWYRQDPGQGLRLIYYSQIVNDFQKGDIAEGYSVSREKKESFPLTVTSAQKNPTAFYLCASSPRGQGADNQPQHFGDGTRLSIL.